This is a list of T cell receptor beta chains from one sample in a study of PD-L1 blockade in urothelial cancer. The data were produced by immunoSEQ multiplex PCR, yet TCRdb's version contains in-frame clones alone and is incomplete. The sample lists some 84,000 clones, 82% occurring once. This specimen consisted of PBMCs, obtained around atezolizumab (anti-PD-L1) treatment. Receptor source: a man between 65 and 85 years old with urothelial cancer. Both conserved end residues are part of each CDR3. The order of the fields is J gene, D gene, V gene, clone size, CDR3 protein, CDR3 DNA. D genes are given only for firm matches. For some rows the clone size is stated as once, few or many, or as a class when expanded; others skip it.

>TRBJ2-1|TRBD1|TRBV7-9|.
CASSWGQGHNEQFF
TGTGCCAGCAGCTGGGGACAGGGTCACAATGAGCAGTTCTTC
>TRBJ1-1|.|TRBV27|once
CASSLLGGDMTEAFF
TGTGCCAGCAGTTTATTGGGGGGAGATATGACTGAAGCTTTCTTT
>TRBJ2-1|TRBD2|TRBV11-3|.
CASSPSGGNEGNEQFF
TGTGCCAGCAGCCCTAGCGGTGGGAACGAGGGCAATGAGCAGTTCTTC
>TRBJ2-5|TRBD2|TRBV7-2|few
CANTAGTSGSAAQYF
TGTGCCAACACTGCCGGGACTAGCGGGTCGGCGGCCCAGTACTTC
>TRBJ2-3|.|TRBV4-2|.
CASSQDGNSGSTDTQYF
TGTGCCAGCAGCCAGGATGGGAACAGCGGGAGCACAGATACGCAGTATTTT
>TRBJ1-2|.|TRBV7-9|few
CASREDSGYGYTF
TGTGCCAGCAGGGAGGACAGTGGCTATGGCTACACCTTC
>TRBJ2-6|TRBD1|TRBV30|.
CAWYRGRTLPGANVLTF
TGTGCCTGGTATAGGGGGCGAACTCTCCCTGGGGCCAACGTCCTGACTTTC
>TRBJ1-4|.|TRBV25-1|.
CASSEAGEGEKLFF
TGTGCCAGCAGTGAGGCAGGGGAGGGTGAAAAACTGTTTTTT
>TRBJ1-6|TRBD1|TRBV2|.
CAGHRGPNNSPLHF
TGTGCCGGCCACAGGGGGCCGAATAATTCACCCCTCCACTTT
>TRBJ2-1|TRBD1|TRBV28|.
CASSFLTGGYNEQFF
TGTGCCAGCAGTTTTCTTACAGGGGGCTACAATGAGCAGTTCTTC
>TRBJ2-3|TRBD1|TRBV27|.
CASSLGTGRRGDTQYF
TGTGCCAGCAGTTTAGGGACAGGGAGGAGGGGAGATACGCAGTATTTT
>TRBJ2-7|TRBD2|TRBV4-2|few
CASSQDRASGGPGQYF
TGTGCCAGCAGCCAAGATCGAGCTAGCGGGGGCCCTGGGCAGTACTTC
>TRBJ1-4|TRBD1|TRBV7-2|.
CASSSTGTGDEKLFF
TGTGCCAGCAGCTCCACCGGGACAGGGGATGAAAAACTGTTTTTT
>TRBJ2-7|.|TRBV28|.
CASSSGISYEQYF
TGTGCCAGCAGTTCGGGGATCTCCTACGAGCAGTACTTC
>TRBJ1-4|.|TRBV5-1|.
CASSLGTRDGEKLFF
TGCGCCAGCAGCTTGGGCACCAGGGATGGCGAAAAACTGTTTTTT
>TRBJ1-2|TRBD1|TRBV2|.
CASMEAGGGGYTF
TGTGCCAGCATGGAGGCAGGGGGTGGTGGCTACACCTTC
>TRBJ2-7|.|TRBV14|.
CASSLRTSIYEQYF
TGTGCCAGCAGCCTCCGGACATCTATCTACGAGCAGTACTTC
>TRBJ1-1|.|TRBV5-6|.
CASLTEAFF
TGTGCCAGTCTCACTGAAGCTTTCTTT
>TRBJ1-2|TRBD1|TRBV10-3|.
CAISEGGQGRYGYTF
TGTGCCATCAGTGAGGGTGGACAGGGGCGTTATGGCTACACCTTC
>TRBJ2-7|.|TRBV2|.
CASSEGPTGEQYF
TGTGCCAGCAGTGAAGGCCCGACGGGGGAGCAGTACTTC
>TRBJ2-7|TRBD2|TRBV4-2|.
CASSQVGQRETEQYF
TGTGCCAGCAGCCAAGTGGGGCAGCGGGAGACCGAGCAGTACTTC
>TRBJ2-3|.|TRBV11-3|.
CASSSDRTAGTDTQYF
TGTGCCAGCAGCTCCGACCGGACTGCTGGCACAGATACGCAGTATTTT
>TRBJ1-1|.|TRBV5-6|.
CASSFRGAFF
TGTGCCAGCAGCTTTCGGGGAGCTTTCTTT
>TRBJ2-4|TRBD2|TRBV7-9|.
CASSLVRTSDLKDIQYF
TGTGCCAGCAGCTTAGTAAGGACTAGCGATCTTAAGGACATTCAGTACTTC
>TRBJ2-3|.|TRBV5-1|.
CASSFSGGPGTDTQYF
TGCGCCAGCAGCTTTTCCGGGGGGCCGGGCACAGATACGCAGTATTTT
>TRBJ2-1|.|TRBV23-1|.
CASSPPPGSPYNEQFF
TGCGCCAGCAGTCCCCCCCCGGGGTCCCCCTACAATGAGCAGTTCTTC
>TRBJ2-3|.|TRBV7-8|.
CASRTLTKGGDTQYF
TGTGCCAGCAGGACTTTGACCAAGGGAGGAGATACGCAGTATTTT
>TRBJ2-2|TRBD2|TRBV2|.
CASTSGGANTGELFF
TGTGCCAGCACTAGCGGGGGCGCGAACACCGGGGAGCTGTTTTTT
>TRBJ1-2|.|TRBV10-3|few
CAIRSDSNYGYTF
TGTGCCATCAGATCGGACAGCAACTATGGCTACACCTTC
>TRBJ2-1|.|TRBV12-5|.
CASGPPADNEQFF
TGTGCTAGTGGTCCCCCAGCGGACAATGAGCAGTTCTTC
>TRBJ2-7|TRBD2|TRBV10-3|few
CASKREGTHEQYF
TGTGCCTCTAAGCGGGAGGGAACCCACGAGCAGTACTTC
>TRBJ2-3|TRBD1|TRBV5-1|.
CASSPRTGDTDTQYF
TGCGCCAGCAGCCCAAGGACAGGAGACACAGATACGCAGTATTTT
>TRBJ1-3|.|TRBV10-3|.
CAISTGSGNTIYF
TGTGCCATCAGTACAGGATCTGGAAACACCATATATTTT
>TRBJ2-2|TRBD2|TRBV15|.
CATSRDWAGGVTGELFF
TGTGCCACCAGCAGAGATTGGGCGGGAGGGGTCACCGGGGAGCTGTTTTTT
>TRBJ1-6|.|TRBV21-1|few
CASPPNGNSPLHF
TGTGCCTCCCCCCCAAACGGGAATTCACCCCTCCACTTT
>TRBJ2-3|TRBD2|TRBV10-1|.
CASSESAGDTDTQYF
TGCGCCAGCAGTGAGTCCGCGGGGGACACAGATACGCAGTATTTT
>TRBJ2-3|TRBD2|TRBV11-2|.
CASSLAGGWGDTQYF
TGTGCCAGCAGCTTAGCCGGGGGGTGGGGGGATACGCAGTATTTT
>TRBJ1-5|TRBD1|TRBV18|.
CASSPGTALGAQHF
TGTGCCAGCTCACCCGGGACAGCCCTCGGGGCCCAGCATTTT
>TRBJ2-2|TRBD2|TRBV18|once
CASSPSTPDGLAGVTGELFF
TGTGCCAGCTCACCCTCGACTCCGGACGGACTAGCGGGAGTTACCGGGGAGCTGTTTTTT
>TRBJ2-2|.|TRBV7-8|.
CASSRTQGISTGELFF
TGTGCCAGCAGCCGAACCCAGGGGATCAGCACCGGGGAGCTGTTTTTT
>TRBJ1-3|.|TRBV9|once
CASSVEPDFSGNTIYF
TGTGCCAGCAGCGTAGAACCGGACTTCTCTGGAAACACCATATATTTT
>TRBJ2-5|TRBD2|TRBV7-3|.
CASSLGGGPEETQYF
TGTGCCAGCAGCTTAGGCGGGGGGCCTGAAGAGACCCAGTACTTC
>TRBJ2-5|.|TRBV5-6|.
CASSLLGSGIETQYF
TGTGCCAGCAGCTTGCTGGGGTCGGGAATAGAGACCCAGTACTTC
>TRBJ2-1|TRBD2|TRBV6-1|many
CASAGLYYNEQFF
TGTGCCAGCGCGGGACTATATTACAATGAGCAGTTCTTC
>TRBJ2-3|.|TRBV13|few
CASSSTTDTQYF
TGTGCCAGCAGCTCTACCACAGATACGCAGTATTTT
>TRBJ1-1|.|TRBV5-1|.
CASTAFGQRTEAFF
TGCGCCAGCACAGCCTTTGGACAACGGACTGAAGCTTTCTTT
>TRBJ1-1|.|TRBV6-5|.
CASSSIGTEAFF
TGTGCCAGCAGTTCAATCGGCACTGAAGCTTTCTTT
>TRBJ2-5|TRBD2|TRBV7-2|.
CASSLRTSGGENQYF
TGTGCCAGCAGCCTTCGGACTAGCGGGGGGGAAAACCAGTACTTC
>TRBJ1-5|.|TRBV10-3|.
CAISEGQPHQPQHF
TGTGCCATCAGTGAGGGACAGCCTCATCAGCCCCAGCATTTT
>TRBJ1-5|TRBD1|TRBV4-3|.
CASSPSKDRGYSNQPQHF
TGCGCCAGCAGCCCGTCAAAAGACAGGGGGTATAGCAATCAGCCCCAGCATTTT
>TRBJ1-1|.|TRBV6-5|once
CASSYSGEVGAFF
TGTGCCAGCAGTTACTCCGGGGAGGTGGGAGCTTTCTTT
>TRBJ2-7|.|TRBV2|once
CASRQGFHEQYF
TGTGCCAGCAGGCAGGGATTCCACGAGCAGTACTTC